Given below is one TCR beta chain in context. Its antigen is not identified. In germline, CDR1 is SEHNR, CDR2 FQNEAQ (reference sequence). The ends were cut back, 6 bases at V and 4 bases at J, with 13 bases in the middle. This CDR3 has 14 amino acids. Donors showed nominal health when sampled, although they likely had unrecorded immune exposures. A multiplex PCR was run with 60 Vbeta primers and 13 Jbeta primers. Using immunoSEQ multiplex PCR, the repertoire was profiled, and TCRdb retains in-frame clones only, with some absent. This table has almost 70,000 clones, around 70% appearing once. This sample stems from a study of cytomegalovirus exposure and HLA in healthy donors. General observations from the study: Productive status was seen about 87% or about 30% of the time for most TCR beta V segments in an earlier analysis. Most of the CMV-associated TCR beta chains (in a later analysis) appeared to be HLA-restricted. In a later analysis, an Asian-associated ancestry cluster reportedly showed fewer N-insertions than the roughly 700-donor mean.

The V and J genes are TRBV7-9 and TRBJ1-3, with D perhaps matching TRBD1 (5 bases). The sample comprised PBMCs. The sequence derives from a male donor in good health and CMV-seropositive. This chain's CDR3 is CASRGGRAGNTIYF. CDR3 DNA: TGTGCCAGCAGGGGCGGCAGGGCCGGAAACACCATATATTTT.